A selection of T cell receptor beta chains follows, all from one sample in a study of T cell responses to AZD1222 COVID-19 vaccine. Using immunoSEQ multiplex PCR, the repertoire was profiled, and TCRdb retains in-frame clones only, with some absent. This table holds about 150,000 clones, 75% to 95% found once. Sequencing was performed on peripheral blood, taken on day 0 of AZD1222 vaccination. The receptors derive from an adult in good health. CDR3s include the opening cysteine and the closing phenylalanine or tryptophan. The order of the fields is CDR3 DNA, CDR3 protein, D gene, J gene, V gene, clone size. The D gene is left open where the match is weak. Rows give clone size only sometimes, using once, few, many, or a class for an expanded clone.

DNA: TGCGCCAGCAGCCAGATAGGGACTAGCGGTACCTACGAGCAGTACTTC
CDR3: CASSQIGTSGTYEQYF
D: TRBD2
J: TRBJ2-7
V: TRBV4-1
size: NA

DNA: TGCAGCGTTGGAGGAGGCGGGAGAGCGGTAGATACGCAGTATTTT
CDR3: CSVGGGGRAVDTQYF
D: TRBD2
J: TRBJ2-3
V: TRBV29-1
size: NA

DNA: TGCAGTGCTCTCTGGTCGGGGCCCCAGCATTTT
CDR3: CSALWSGPQHF
D: NA
J: TRBJ1-5
V: TRBV20-1
size: NA

DNA: TGTGCCAGCAGCGTAGGCCCCCTCGGACCGGTGGGGACAGGGGCATCAGATACGCAGTATTTT
CDR3: CASSVGPLGPVGTGASDTQYF
D: TRBD1
J: TRBJ2-3
V: TRBV9
size: NA

DNA: TGTGCCAGCAGCGTAGCTGGGGGGGGTAGAACAGATACGCAGTATTTT
CDR3: CASSVAGGGRTDTQYF
D: TRBD2
J: TRBJ2-3
V: TRBV9
size: NA

DNA: TGTGCCAGCAGCACAGACAGGGGGACTGGAAACACCATATATTTT
CDR3: CASSTDRGTGNTIYF
D: TRBD1
J: TRBJ1-3
V: TRBV7-2
size: few

DNA: TGTGCCAGCAGCTTCCGACAGTCCTACGAGCAGTACTTC
CDR3: CASSFRQSYEQYF
D: NA
J: TRBJ2-7
V: TRBV11-2
size: NA

DNA: TGTGCCAGCAGCTCCCCGGGGGCAGGTGGGTCTGGAAACACCATATATTTT
CDR3: CASSSPGAGGSGNTIYF
D: NA
J: TRBJ1-3
V: TRBV9
size: NA

DNA: TGTGCCAGCTCACCCCTTTGGCAGGGGGCCAAAAACATTCAGTACTTC
CDR3: CASSPLWQGAKNIQYF
D: NA
J: TRBJ2-4
V: TRBV18
size: NA

DNA: TGTGCCAGCAGCGAAGAAACTCGGACTAGCGGGAACAATGAGCAGTTCTTC
CDR3: CASSEETRTSGNNEQFF
D: TRBD2
J: TRBJ2-1
V: TRBV6-4
size: once

DNA: TGTGCCACCAGCAGAGACTTGGCAGATGCAACTAATGAAAAACTGTTTTTT
CDR3: CATSRDLADATNEKLFF
D: NA
J: TRBJ1-4
V: TRBV15
size: NA

DNA: TGTGCCATCAGTCCCGGGAACACTGAAGCTTTCTTT
CDR3: CAISPGNTEAFF
D: NA
J: TRBJ1-1
V: TRBV10-3
size: NA

DNA: TGTGCCAGCACCCCGGAGGGGCCGGCTTTCTTT
CDR3: CASTPEGPAFF
D: NA
J: TRBJ1-1
V: TRBV6-6
size: NA

DNA: TGTGCCAGCAGTTTAGGGGAAACCACTGAAGCTTTCTTT
CDR3: CASSLGETTEAFF
D: NA
J: TRBJ1-1
V: TRBV12-3/TRBV12-4
size: NA

DNA: TGTGCCACCAGCACCGGACTAGCGGAAGACAAAAACATTCAGTACTTC
CDR3: CATSTGLAEDKNIQYF
D: TRBD2
J: TRBJ2-4
V: TRBV15
size: NA

DNA: TGTGCCAGCAGCGGCAGCGGGAGGGGACACAATGAGCAGTTCTTC
CDR3: CASSGSGRGHNEQFF
D: TRBD2
J: TRBJ2-1
V: TRBV11-3
size: NA

DNA: TGTGCCAGCAGTTTAGGTGGGGTACTTCCGTACTTC
CDR3: CASSLGGVLPYF
D: NA
J: TRBJ2-5
V: TRBV28
size: NA

DNA: TGTGCCAGCAGCACATTCAGACAGGGCGAACGCAATGAGCAGTTCTTC
CDR3: CASSTFRQGERNEQFF
D: TRBD1
J: TRBJ2-1
V: TRBV11-2
size: NA

DNA: TGTGCCAGCAGTTCGTCGCAGGGATTCTACAATGAGCAGTTCTTC
CDR3: CASSSSQGFYNEQFF
D: NA
J: TRBJ2-1
V: TRBV6-2/TRBV6-3
size: NA

DNA: TGTGCCAGCAGTTCTCCGAAGGCATGGGGGGAGCTGTTTTTT
CDR3: CASSSPKAWGELFF
D: NA
J: TRBJ2-2
V: TRBV27
size: once

DNA: TGTGCCACCGGGGGGGAATTAGGTCAGCCCCAGCATTTT
CDR3: CATGGELGQPQHF
D: NA
J: TRBJ1-5
V: TRBV24-1
size: NA

DNA: TGTGCCAGCAGTGGGGTAGCGGGCTATTACAATGAGCAGTTCTTC
CDR3: CASSGVAGYYNEQFF
D: TRBD2
J: TRBJ2-1
V: TRBV2
size: few

DNA: TGCAGCGTTAAAAGAGGGGGATTCTATGGCTACACCTTC
CDR3: CSVKRGGFYGYTF
D: NA
J: TRBJ1-2
V: TRBV29-1
size: NA

DNA: TGTGCCAGCCGTCCGGCGGGAGCCCACCTGGTCTACAATGAGCAGTTCTTC
CDR3: CASRPAGAHLVYNEQFF
D: TRBD2
J: TRBJ2-1
V: TRBV2
size: NA

DNA: TGTGCCAGTAGTATTTCCGGACTAGCGGGTATCGCGAACACCGGGGAGCTGTTTTTT
CDR3: CASSISGLAGIANTGELFF
D: TRBD2
J: TRBJ2-2
V: TRBV19
size: NA